What follows are 16 T cell receptor beta chains derived from one specimen sequenced in a study of blood T cell repertoires in COVID-19. The assay was immunoSEQ multiplex PCR, and TCRdb's table has in-frame clones only and misses some. This sample carries about 200,000 clones, about 85% of them seen once, and the ten largest clones take about 0.91%. Sequencing was done on a sample of peripheral blood. These receptors all stem from a man aged 60-69 years with COVID-19, enrolled during active disease.

The V call is TRBV6-6, the J call TRBJ1-5; D possibly corresponds to TRBD1 (6 bases). Germline CDR1 and CDR2: MNHNY and SVGAGI (reference sequence). The CDR3 is 16 amino acids. With 7 bases removed from V and 3 bases from J, the gap between germline ends came to 19 bases. The CDR3 nucleotides are TGTGCCAGCACTTTTTACCCGGGACACGACAATCAGCCCCAGCATTTT. Protein sequence: CASTFYPGHDNQPQHF.

This chain connects TRBV4-2 to TRBJ1-1, with TRBD1 as a possible D gene (6 bases). V gave up 4 bases and J gave up 7 bases, with 13 bases separating them. The germline V gene has CDR1 LGHNA and CDR2 YNFKEQ. The CDR3 covers 13 residues. CDR3 DNA: TGTGCCAGCAGCCTTCTTGACAGGTATGAAGCTTTCTTT. Translating it yields CASSLLDRYEAFF.

The chain links TRBV7-2 to TRBJ1-2; D may be TRBD1 (5 bases). Germline CDR1 and CDR2: SGHTA and FQGNSA. There are 15 residues in the CDR3. V was clipped by 6 bases and J by 4 bases, with 18 bases between them. CDR3 sequence: CASSSTMTVVYGYTF. The CDR3 region has the DNA TGTGCCAGCAGTTCAACGATGACAGTTGTCTATGGCTACACCTTC.

The chain links TRBV7-6 to TRBJ1-3, with D maybe TRBD1 (6 bases). V dropped 5 bases and J dropped 1 base, with 15 bases sitting between them. Germline CDR1 SGHVS, CDR2 FNYEAQ. The CDR3 sequence is 16 residues long. The CDR3 DNA reads TGTGCCAGCAGCACCCAGAACAGGGTTTCTGGAAACACCATATATTTT. It is translated as CASSTQNRVSGNTIYF.

The chain combines TRBV6-1 with TRBJ1-3; D gene ambiguous. V dropped 3 bases and J dropped 3 bases, with 9 bases sitting between them. The germline CDR1 and CDR2 sequences are MNHNS and SASEGT. There are 14 residues in the CDR3. Written as DNA, the CDR3 is TGTGCCAGCAGTGACACAGCTTATGGAAACACCATATATTTT. It specifies CASSDTAYGNTIYF.

The table lists this clone with a few counts. Different DNA sequences within this sample yield the same CDR3. This sequence joins TRBV5-1 and TRBJ1-1; weak D call: TRBD1 (6 bases). The CDR3 contains 14 residues. Germline V CDR1 and CDR2: SGHRS, YFSETQ. With 4 bases removed from V and 2 bases from J, the gap between germline ends came to 12 bases. In nucleotides, the CDR3 is TGCGCCAGCAGCCTCGGGACACTCAACACTGAAGCTTTCTTT. It codes for CASSLGTLNTEAFF. The variable domain in full, with the rest retrieved from reference TRBV5-1 and TRBJ1-1, is KAGVTQTPRYLIKTRGQQVTLSCSPISGHRSVSWYQQTPGQGLQFLFEYFSETQRNKGNFPGRFSGRQFSNSRSEMNVSTLELGDSALYLCASSLGTLNTEAFFGQGTRLTVV.

The genes are TRBV27 and TRBJ1-5, with D uncertain. In germline, CDR1 is MNHEY, CDR2 SMNVEV (reference sequence). With 6 bases removed from V and 6 bases from J, the gap between germline ends came to 15 bases. The CDR3 totals 14 residues. The chain's CDR3 is CASSLQSGSQPQHF. The DNA for the CDR3 is TGTGCCAGCAGCCTTCAGAGCGGGAGTCAGCCCCAGCATTTT.

This chain links TRBV7-9 with TRBJ2-3; perhaps TRBD1 as D (5 bases). V was pared by 5 bases and J by 4 bases, with 16 bases between. Per germline, CDR1 SEHNR and CDR2 FQNEAQ (reference sequence). The CDR3 consists of 15 residues. This CDR3 reads CASSTYRSRADTQYF. The CDR3 coding sequence is TGTGCCAGCAGCACCTACAGGTCTCGGGCAGATACGCAGTATTTT.

This clone was seen more than once but under ten times. In the same sample, other DNA sequences code for this CDR3. V is TRBV7-9 and J is TRBJ1-5; maybe TRBD1 (6 bases). This CDR3 region has 15 residues. V lost 2 bases and J 4 bases, leaving 12 bases between the germline ends. Germline loops: CDR1 SEHNR, CDR2 FQNEAQ (reference sequence). CDR3 DNA: TGTGCCAGCAGCTTAAGCCAGAGGGGGAATCAGCCCCAGCATTTT. This codes for CASSLSQRGNQPQHF.

The V and J genes are TRBV3-1 (or the pseudogene TRBV3-2) and TRBJ1-1; D remains ambiguous. The V gene's germline CDR1 is LGHDT and CDR2 YNNKEL (reference sequence). Trimming removed 2 bases at V and 5 bases at J, with 15 bases between. This CDR3 contains 15 residues. CDR3 residues: CASSQKSVGRTEAFF. The CDR3 coding sequence is TGTGCCAGCAGCCAAAAGTCTGTGGGGAGGACTGAAGCTTTCTTT.

J is TRBJ1-2 and V is TRBV5-4; the match to TRBD1 covers 9 bases. V shed 3 bases, J shed 7 bases, and the junction held 10 bases outside the gene matches. CDR1 is SGHNT and CDR2 is YYREEE in the germline V gene (reference sequence). The CDR3 contains 15 residues. The CDR3 reads CASSSQMATGGGYTF. The CDR3, as DNA: TGTGCCAGCAGCTCCCAGATGGCGACAGGGGGTGGCTACACCTTC. Variable domain in full (rest from reference TRBV5-4 and TRBJ1-2): ETGVTQSPTHLIKTRGQQVTLRCSSQSGHNTVSWYQQALGQGPQFIFQYYREEENGRGNFPPRFSGLQFPNYSSELNVNALELDDSALYLCASSSQMATGGGYTFGSGTRLTVV.

The gene calls are TRBV5-1 and TRBJ1-1; TRBD1 agrees at 7 bases. The CDR3 covers 15 residues. The V and J ends lost 0 bases and 5 bases, in that order; junction bases with no gene match: 7. CDR1 SGHRS and CDR2 YFSETQ come from the germline V gene. The CDR3 region is CASSLETGDSTEAFF. The DNA of the CDR3 is TGCGCCAGCAGCTTGGAAACAGGGGATAGTACTGAAGCTTTCTTT.

The chain couples TRBV4-1 to TRBJ1-1; a possible D gene is TRBD1 (6 bases). V lost 0 bases to trimming and J lost 6 bases, with 14 bases between them. Germline lookup yields CDR1 MGHRA and CDR2 YSYEKL. CDR3 length equals 15 residues. The CDR3 nucleotides are TGCGCCAGCAGCCAAGATGGGGGGGCGCGTTCTGAAGCTTTCTTT. It translates to CASSQDGGARSEAFF.

The chain has TRBV7-8 and TRBJ1-6; D possibly corresponds to TRBD1 (6 bases). This CDR3 has 15 residues. The V end was cut by 3 bases, the J end by 5 bases, with 11 bases between. CDR1 is SGHVS, CDR2 FQNEAQ, per germline. The CDR3 nucleotides are TGTGCCAGCAGCTTTGTGGACAGAGATAATTCACCCCTCCACTTT. Translated, it gives CASSFVDRDNSPLHF.

The J gene is TRBJ2-2, the V gene TRBV5-4; 7 bases map to TRBD1. The germline gives CDR1 SGHNT, CDR2 YYREEE (reference sequence). The CDR3 is 15 residues long. With V trimmed by 4 bases and J by 3 bases, 6 bases remained unmatched. In nucleotides, the CDR3 is TGTGCCAGCAGCCGATGGGACAGCCACACCGGGGAGCTGTTTTTT. It specifies CASSRWDSHTGELFF.

This chain joins TRBV27 and TRBJ2-4; a weak D match, TRBD2 (7 bases). Germline V lookup: CDR1 MNHEY, CDR2 SMNVEV (reference sequence). V lost 5 bases to trimming and J lost 9 bases, with 11 bases between them. This CDR3 has 12 amino acids. The CDR3 reads CASSRGAGIQYF. The CDR3 bases are TGTGCCAGCAGTCGGGGGGCCGGCATTCAGTACTTC.